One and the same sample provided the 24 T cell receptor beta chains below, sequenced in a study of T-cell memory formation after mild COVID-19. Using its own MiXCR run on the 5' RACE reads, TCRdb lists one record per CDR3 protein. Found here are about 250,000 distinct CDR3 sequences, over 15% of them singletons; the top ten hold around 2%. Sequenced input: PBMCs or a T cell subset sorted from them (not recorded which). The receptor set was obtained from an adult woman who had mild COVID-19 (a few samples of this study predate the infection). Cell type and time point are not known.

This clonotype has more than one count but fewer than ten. DNA for the CDR3: TGCAGTGCTAGCGTCGTTGCGCTGAGCACAGATACGCAGTATTTT. It yields the protein CSASVVALSTDTQYF. The chain recombines TRBV20-1 with TRBJ2-3; no clear D gene. Germline-derived CDR1 and CDR2 are DFQATT and SNEGSKA (reference sequence). CDR3 length: 15 amino acids. Between the trimmed V and J ends, which lost 3 bases and 0 bases, there was a span of 13 bases.

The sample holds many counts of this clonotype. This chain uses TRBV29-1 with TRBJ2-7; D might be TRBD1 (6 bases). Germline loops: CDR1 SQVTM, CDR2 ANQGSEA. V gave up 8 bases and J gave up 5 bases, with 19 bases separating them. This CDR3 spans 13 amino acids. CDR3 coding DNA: TGCAGCATACTCCGGGACACGGCCCACGAGCAGTACTTC. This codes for CSILRDTAHEQYF.

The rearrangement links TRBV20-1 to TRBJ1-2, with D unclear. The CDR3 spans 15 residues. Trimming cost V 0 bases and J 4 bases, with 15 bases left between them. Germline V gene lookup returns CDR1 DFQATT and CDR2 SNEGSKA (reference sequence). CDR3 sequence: CSARELGREAYGYTF. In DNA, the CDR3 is TGCAGTGCTAGAGAACTCGGACGGGAGGCCTATGGCTACACCTTC.

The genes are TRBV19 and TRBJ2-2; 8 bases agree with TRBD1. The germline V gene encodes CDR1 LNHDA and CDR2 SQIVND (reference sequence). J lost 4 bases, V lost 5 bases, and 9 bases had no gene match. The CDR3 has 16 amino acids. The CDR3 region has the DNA TGTGCCAGTAGTCCACGACAGGGGTTGGGCACCGGGGAGCTGTTTTTT. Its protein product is CASSPRQGLGTGELFF. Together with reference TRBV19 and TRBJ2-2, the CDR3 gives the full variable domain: DGGITQSPKYLFRKEGQNVTLSCEQNLNHDAMYWYRQDPGQGLRLIYYSQIVNDFQKGDIAEGYSVSREKKESFPLTVTSAQKNPTAFYLCASSPRQGLGTGELFFGEGSRLTVL.

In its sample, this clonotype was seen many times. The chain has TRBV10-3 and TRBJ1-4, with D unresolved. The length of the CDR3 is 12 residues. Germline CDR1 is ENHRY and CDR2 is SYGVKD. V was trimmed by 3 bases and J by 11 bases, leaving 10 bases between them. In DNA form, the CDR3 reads TGTGCCATCAGTGACCTCGAGGCGAAACTGTTTTTT. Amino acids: CAISDLEAKLFF.

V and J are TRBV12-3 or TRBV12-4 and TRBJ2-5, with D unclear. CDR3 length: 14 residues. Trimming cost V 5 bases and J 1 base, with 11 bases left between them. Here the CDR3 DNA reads TGTGCCAGCAGTCCCACCGGGCCCCAAGAGACCCAGTACTTC. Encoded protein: CASSPTGPQETQYF.

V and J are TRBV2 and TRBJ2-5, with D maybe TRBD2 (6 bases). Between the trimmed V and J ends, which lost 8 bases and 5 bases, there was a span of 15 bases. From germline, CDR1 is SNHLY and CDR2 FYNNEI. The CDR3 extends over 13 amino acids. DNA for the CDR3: TGTGCCAGCCTGCGGGAAGGGGAGGAGACCCAGTACTTC. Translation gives CASLREGEETQYF.

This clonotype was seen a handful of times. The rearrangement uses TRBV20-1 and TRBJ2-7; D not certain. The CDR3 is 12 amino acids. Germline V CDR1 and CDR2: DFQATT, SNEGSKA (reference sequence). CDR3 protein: CRLVAASGEQYF. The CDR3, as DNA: TGCAGGCTTGTGGCGGCCTCGGGCGAGCAGTACTTC.

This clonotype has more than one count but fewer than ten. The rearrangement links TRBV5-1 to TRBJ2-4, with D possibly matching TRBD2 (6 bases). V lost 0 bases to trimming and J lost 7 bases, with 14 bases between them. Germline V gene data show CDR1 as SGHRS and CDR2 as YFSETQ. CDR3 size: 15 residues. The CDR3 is CASSLDFGGRNIQYF. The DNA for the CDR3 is TGCGCCAGCAGCTTGGATTTTGGGGGGAGGAACATTCAGTACTTC. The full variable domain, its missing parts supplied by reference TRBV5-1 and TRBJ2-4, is KAGVTQTPRYLIKTRGQQVTLSCSPISGHRSVSWYQQTPGQGLQFLFEYFSETQRNKGNFPGRFSGRQFSNSRSEMNVSTLELGDSALYLCASSLDFGGRNIQYFGAGTRLSVL.

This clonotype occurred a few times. This CDR3 is CASSLLWAYGYTF. CDR3 in DNA: TGTGCCAGCAGTTTATTGTGGGCTTATGGCTACACCTTC. V usage is TRBV12-3 or TRBV12-4 and J usage is TRBJ1-2; the D is unclear. The CDR3 totals 13 residues. V was pared by 2 bases and J by 5 bases, with 9 bases between.

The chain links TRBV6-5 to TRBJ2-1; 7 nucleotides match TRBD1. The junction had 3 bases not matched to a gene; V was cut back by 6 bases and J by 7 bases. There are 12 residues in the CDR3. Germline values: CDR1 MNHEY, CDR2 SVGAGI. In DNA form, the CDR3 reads TGTGCCAGCAGATCAGGGGGAAATGAGCAGTTCTTC. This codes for CASRSGGNEQFF.

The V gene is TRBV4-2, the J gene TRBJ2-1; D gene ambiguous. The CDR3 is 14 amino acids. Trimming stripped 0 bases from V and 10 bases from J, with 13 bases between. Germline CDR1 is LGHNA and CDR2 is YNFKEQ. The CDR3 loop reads CASSQDRDSKEQFF. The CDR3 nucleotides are TGTGCCAGCAGCCAAGATCGCGACTCTAAGGAGCAGTTCTTC.

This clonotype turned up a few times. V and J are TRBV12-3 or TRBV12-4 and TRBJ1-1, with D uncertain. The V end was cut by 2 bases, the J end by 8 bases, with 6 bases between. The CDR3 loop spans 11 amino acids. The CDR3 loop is CASSLRSEAFF. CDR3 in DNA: TGTGCCAGCAGTTTAAGGTCCGAAGCTTTCTTT.

The CDR3 protein is CASSYAAGGFSYNEQFF. CDR3 nucleotide sequence: TGTGCCAGCAGTTACGCGGCAGGGGGTTTCTCCTACAATGAGCAGTTCTTC. The chain carries TRBV6-5 and TRBJ2-1; 7 nucleotides align to TRBD1. Germline CDR1 reads MNHEY; CDR2 reads SVGAGI. The CDR3 contains 17 residues. V lost 2 bases to trimming and J lost 0 bases; unmatched junction nucleotides: 7.

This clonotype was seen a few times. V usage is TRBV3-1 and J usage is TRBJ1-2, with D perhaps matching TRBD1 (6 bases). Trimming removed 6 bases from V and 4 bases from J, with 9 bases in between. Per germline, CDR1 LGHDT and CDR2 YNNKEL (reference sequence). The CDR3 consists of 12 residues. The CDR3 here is CASSSRGYGYTF. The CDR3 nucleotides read TGTGCCAGCAGTTCCAGGGGCTATGGCTACACCTTC.

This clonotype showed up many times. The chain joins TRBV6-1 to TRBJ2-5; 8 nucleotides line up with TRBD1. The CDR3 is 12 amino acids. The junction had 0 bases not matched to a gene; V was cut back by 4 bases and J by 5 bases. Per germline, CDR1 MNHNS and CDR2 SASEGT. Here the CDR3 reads CASSGTGETQYF. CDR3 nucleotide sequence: TGTGCCAGCAGTGGGACAGGGGAGACCCAGTACTTC.

Here the CDR3 reads CASSERRLGHQYF. CDR3 sequence (DNA): TGTGCCAGCAGTGAACGTAGGCTGGGGCACCAGTATTTT. This rearrangement joins TRBV2 to TRBJ2-3, with D perhaps TRBD1 (5 bases). Deletions cut 2 bases from V and 12 bases from J, with 15 bases between. The CDR3 spans 13 residues. CDR1 and CDR2 from the germline V gene are SNHLY and FYNNEI.

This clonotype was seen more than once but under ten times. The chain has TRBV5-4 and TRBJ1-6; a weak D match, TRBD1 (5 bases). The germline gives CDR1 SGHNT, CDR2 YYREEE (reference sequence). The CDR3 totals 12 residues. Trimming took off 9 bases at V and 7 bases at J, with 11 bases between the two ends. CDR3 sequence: CATRGGNSPLHF. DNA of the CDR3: TGTGCCACTAGGGGAGGCAATTCACCCCTCCACTTT.

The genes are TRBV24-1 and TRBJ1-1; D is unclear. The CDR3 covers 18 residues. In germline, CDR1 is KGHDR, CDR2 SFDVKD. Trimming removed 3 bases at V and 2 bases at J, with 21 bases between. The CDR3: CATSDPRTGDYENTEAFF. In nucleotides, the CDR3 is TGTGCCACCAGTGATCCTAGGACCGGGGATTATGAAAACACTGAAGCTTTCTTT.

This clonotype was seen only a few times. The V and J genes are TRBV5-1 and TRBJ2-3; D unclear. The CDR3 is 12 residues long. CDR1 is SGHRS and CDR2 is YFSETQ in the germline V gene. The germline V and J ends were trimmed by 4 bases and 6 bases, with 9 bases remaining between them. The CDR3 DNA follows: TGCGCCAGCAGCAACTTGGCCGATACGCAGTATTTT. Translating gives CASSNLADTQYF.

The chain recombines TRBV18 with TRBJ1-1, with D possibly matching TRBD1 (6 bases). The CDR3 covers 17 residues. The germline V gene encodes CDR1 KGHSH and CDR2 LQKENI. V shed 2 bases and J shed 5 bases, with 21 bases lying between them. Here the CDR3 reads CASSPSPTGVGLTEAFF. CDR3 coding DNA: TGTGCCAGCTCACCATCCCCGACAGGAGTGGGCTTGACTGAAGCTTTCTTT.

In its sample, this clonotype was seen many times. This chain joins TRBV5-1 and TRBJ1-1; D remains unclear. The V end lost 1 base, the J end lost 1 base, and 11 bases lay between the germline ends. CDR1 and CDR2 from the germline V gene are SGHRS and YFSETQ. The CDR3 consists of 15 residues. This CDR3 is CASSLTAQTNTEAFF. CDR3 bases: TGCGCCAGCAGCTTGACAGCACAGACGAACACTGAAGCTTTCTTT.

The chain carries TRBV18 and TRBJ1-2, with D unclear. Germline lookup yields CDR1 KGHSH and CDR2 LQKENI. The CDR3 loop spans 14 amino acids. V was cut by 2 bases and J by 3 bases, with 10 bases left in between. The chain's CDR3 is CASSPTSGHYGYTF. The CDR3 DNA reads TGTGCCAGCTCACCAACCTCGGGTCACTATGGCTACACCTTC.

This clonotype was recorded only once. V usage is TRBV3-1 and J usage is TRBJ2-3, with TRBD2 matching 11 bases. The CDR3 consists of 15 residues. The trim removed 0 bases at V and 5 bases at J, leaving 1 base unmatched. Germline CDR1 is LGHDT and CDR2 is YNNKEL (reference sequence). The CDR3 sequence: CASSQELAGEDTQYF. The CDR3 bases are TGTGCCAGCAGCCAAGAACTAGCGGGAGAAGATACGCAGTATTTT.